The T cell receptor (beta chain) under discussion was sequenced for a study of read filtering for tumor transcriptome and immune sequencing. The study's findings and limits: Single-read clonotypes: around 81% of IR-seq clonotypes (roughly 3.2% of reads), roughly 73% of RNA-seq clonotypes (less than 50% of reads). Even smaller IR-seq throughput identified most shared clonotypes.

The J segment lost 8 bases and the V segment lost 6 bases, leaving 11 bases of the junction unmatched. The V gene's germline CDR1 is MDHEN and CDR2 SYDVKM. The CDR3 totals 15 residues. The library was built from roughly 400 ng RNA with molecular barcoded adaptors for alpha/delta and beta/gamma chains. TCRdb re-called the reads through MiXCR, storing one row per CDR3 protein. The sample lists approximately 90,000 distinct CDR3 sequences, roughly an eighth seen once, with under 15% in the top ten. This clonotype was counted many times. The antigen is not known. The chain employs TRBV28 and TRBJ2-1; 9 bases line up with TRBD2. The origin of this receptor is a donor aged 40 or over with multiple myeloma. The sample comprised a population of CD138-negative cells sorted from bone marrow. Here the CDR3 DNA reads TGTGCCAGCAGCCCAGGGGCGGGAGGGCGAGATGAGCAGTTCTTC. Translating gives CASSPGAGGRDEQFF.